This is a list of T cell receptor beta chains from one sample in a study of cytomegalovirus exposure and HLA in healthy donors. Assay used: immunoSEQ multiplex PCR; TCRdb lists only in-frame clones, some missing. The sample records over 90,000 clones, 55% to 80% being singletons. The sequenced sample consisted of PBMCs. The receptors come from a human donor in good health. Both conserved end residues are part of each CDR3. Fields, in order: J gene, clone size, V gene, D gene, CDR3 DNA, CDR3 protein. The D gene is left open where the match is weak. Rows give clone size only sometimes, using once, few, many, or a class for an expanded clone.

J: TRBJ1-1; size: NA; V: TRBV30; D: NA; DNA: TGTGCCTGGAGGGAGCTTCGGAACACTGAAGCTTTCTTT; CDR3: CAWRELRNTEAFF
J: TRBJ2-1; size: NA; V: TRBV19; D: NA; DNA: TGTGCCAGTAGTCCCGCGGCTAGCTCCTACAATGAGCAGTTCTTC; CDR3: CASSPAASSYNEQFF
J: TRBJ2-7; size: NA; V: TRBV19; D: TRBD1; DNA: TGTGCCAGTAGTATAGGGACAGGGGCCGCCTACGAGCAGTACTTC; CDR3: CASSIGTGAAYEQYF
J: TRBJ1-5; size: few; V: TRBV18; D: TRBD1; DNA: TGTGCCAGCTCACGGGACAGGGATAAGCCCCAGCATTTT; CDR3: CASSRDRDKPQHF
J: TRBJ1-1; size: once; V: TRBV7-6; D: TRBD1; DNA: TGTGCCAGCAGCTTAAGGGTACAGGGGGCATCGGGCACTGAAGCTTTCTTT; CDR3: CASSLRVQGASGTEAFF
J: TRBJ2-1; size: few; V: TRBV7-7; D: NA; DNA: TGTGCTAGCAGCCTCGAGCCAGGATCCAATGAGCAGTTCTTC; CDR3: CASSLEPGSNEQFF
J: TRBJ1-1; size: NA; V: TRBV7-9; D: TRBD1; DNA: TGTGCCAGCAGCTCTCTTCAGTCGACAGGGATTGAAGCTTTCTTT; CDR3: CASSSLQSTGIEAFF
J: TRBJ2-1; size: few; V: TRBV7-6; D: TRBD2; DNA: TGTGCCAGCAGCCCTAGCGGGAGTTCTTATGAGCAGTTCTTC; CDR3: CASSPSGSSYEQFF
J: TRBJ1-2; size: NA; V: TRBV7-2; D: TRBD1; DNA: TGTGCCAGCAGCCCCCGGACAGGGTACTATGGCTACACCTTC; CDR3: CASSPRTGYYGYTF
J: TRBJ1-1; size: NA; V: TRBV5-1; D: NA; DNA: TGCGCCAGCAGCTCCGATTTCCTCGGACAGAATGTTGAAGCTTTCTTT; CDR3: CASSSDFLGQNVEAFF
J: TRBJ2-6; size: NA; V: TRBV30; D: NA; DNA: TGTGCCTGGAGGAGGGACTCTGGGGCCAACGTCCTGACTTTC; CDR3: CAWRRDSGANVLTF
J: TRBJ2-7; size: NA; V: TRBV30; D: NA; DNA: TGTGCCTGGAGTGTATCGGGTTTAGTACCCGAGCAGTACTTC; CDR3: CAWSVSGLVPEQYF
J: TRBJ1-1; size: few; V: TRBV28; D: NA; DNA: TGTGCCAGCAACTTACCTACAGCCTTGAACACTGAAGCTTTCTTT; CDR3: CASNLPTALNTEAFF
J: TRBJ2-7; size: NA; V: TRBV27; D: TRBD1; DNA: TGTGCCAGCAGTTGGTTAGGGGCGGGACAGGGTTTCTCCGAGCAGTACTTC; CDR3: CASSWLGAGQGFSEQYF
J: TRBJ2-6; size: NA; V: TRBV19; D: NA; DNA: TGTGCCAGTAGTATCCACAGGTCTGGGGCCAACGTCCTGACTTTC; CDR3: CASSIHRSGANVLTF
J: TRBJ2-7; size: NA; V: TRBV6-1; D: NA; DNA: TGTGCCAGCAGTGATTCCCTTTTCTACGAGCAGTACTTC; CDR3: CASSDSLFYEQYF
J: TRBJ2-1; size: NA; V: TRBV19; D: NA; DNA: TGTGCCAGTAGTCGGCTACTAGCCCCAGGCAATGAGCAGTTCTTC; CDR3: CASSRLLAPGNEQFF
J: TRBJ1-2; size: NA; V: TRBV30; D: NA; DNA: TGTGCCTGGAACGCAGGGTCCTATGGCTACACCTTC; CDR3: CAWNAGSYGYTF
J: TRBJ2-7; size: NA; V: TRBV28; D: NA; DNA: TGTGCCAGCAGTTACCCAGGGGCAGGGGAATACGAGCAGTACTTC; CDR3: CASSYPGAGEYEQYF
J: TRBJ1-6; size: NA; V: TRBV7-9; D: NA; DNA: TGTGCCAGCAGCGGCCCGAATTCACCCCTCCACTTT; CDR3: CASSGPNSPLHF
J: TRBJ2-1; size: NA; V: TRBV5-1; D: NA; DNA: TGCGCCAGCAGCTTCAACCGGGAGACCGGCGTGCAGTTCTTC; CDR3: CASSFNRETGVQFF
J: TRBJ2-5; size: NA; V: TRBV4-1; D: NA; DNA: TGCGCCAGCAGCCAAGTTACACCGATGGCGGAGCAGTACTTC; CDR3: CASSQVTPMAEQYF
J: TRBJ2-1; size: NA; V: TRBV19; D: TRBD1; DNA: TGTGCCAGTAGTATAGGGACCGGGACAGGGTACAATGAGCAGTTCTTC; CDR3: CASSIGTGTGYNEQFF
J: TRBJ2-5; size: NA; V: TRBV5-6; D: NA; DNA: TGTGCCAGCAGCTCCGGACAGAGGGAAGAGACCCAGTACTTC; CDR3: CASSSGQREETQYF
J: TRBJ2-7; size: NA; V: TRBV4-1; D: TRBD2; DNA: TGCGCCAGCAGCAAACTCACTAGCGGGAGGCTCTACGAGCAGTACTTC; CDR3: CASSKLTSGRLYEQYF
J: TRBJ1-4; size: few; V: TRBV5-1; D: TRBD1; DNA: TGCGCCAGCAGCTTGGGGGACAGCGCTTCCGCAACTAATGAAAAACTGTTTTTT; CDR3: CASSLGDSASATNEKLFF
J: TRBJ1-5; size: once; V: TRBV10-2; D: TRBD1; DNA: TGCGCCAGCAGTGGGGCAGGGGGCGATCAGCCCCAGCATTTT; CDR3: CASSGAGGDQPQHF
J: TRBJ1-1; size: NA; V: TRBV7-6; D: NA; DNA: TGTGCCAGCAGCCCCGCCCCGGGACAGAACACTGAAGCTTTCTTT; CDR3: CASSPAPGQNTEAFF
J: TRBJ1-2; size: once; V: TRBV2; D: NA; DNA: TGTGCCAGCAGTGAAGCAAGTCGGGGTATGGATGGCTACACCTTC; CDR3: CASSEASRGMDGYTF
J: TRBJ2-1; size: few; V: TRBV25-1; D: NA; DNA: TGTGCCAGCAGTGAAACTATGAGCTCCTACAATGAGCAGTTCTTC; CDR3: CASSETMSSYNEQFF
J: TRBJ1-2; size: NA; V: TRBV30; D: NA; DNA: TGTGCCTGGAGTGTAGGGGCAGGGATTCTGAACTATGGCTACACCTTC; CDR3: CAWSVGAGILNYGYTF
J: TRBJ2-5; size: NA; V: TRBV14; D: TRBD2; DNA: TGTGTCAGCAGCGGGAGCATCCAAGAGACCCAGTACTTC; CDR3: CVSSGSIQETQYF